This T cell receptor beta chain appears in the sequencing data of a study of blood T cell repertoires in COVID-19. Overall study context: Both acute and convalescent COVID-19 samples were obtained from the United States, Italy and Spain. T cells, B-cell-depleted T cells, or PBMCs provided the cDNA or gDNA that served as material.

In germline, CDR1 is KGHSH, CDR2 LQKENI. This CDR3 contains 16 residues. V gave up 3 bases and J gave up 1 base, with 12 bases separating them. Under the authors' procedure: Estimated nucleated cell counts came from reference gene primer amplification. TCRdb keeps only in-frame clones here, not all; method: immunoSEQ multiplex PCR. That table furnishes V, J and clone size, whereas the DNA furnished D and trimming. The table lists more than 95,000 clones, 85% to 90% of them singletons, with roughly 4.6% in the top ten. The chain employs TRBV18 and TRBJ2-2; D is uncertain. The source of this sequence is a human donor in a cohort sampled during active COVID-19. The sequenced material came from peripheral blood. The CDR3 DNA reads as TGTGCCAGCTCACCCCAGTACCCCGTGAACACCGGGGAGCTGTTTTTT. Its protein product is CASSPQYPVNTGELFF. The entire variable domain, with the rest obtained from reference TRBV18 and TRBJ2-2, is as follows: NAGVMQNPRHLVRRRGQEARLRCSPMKGHSHVYWYRQLPEEGLKFMVYLQKENIIDESGMPKERFSAEFPKEGPSILRIQQVVRGDSAAYFCASSPQYPVNTGELFFGEGSRLTVL.